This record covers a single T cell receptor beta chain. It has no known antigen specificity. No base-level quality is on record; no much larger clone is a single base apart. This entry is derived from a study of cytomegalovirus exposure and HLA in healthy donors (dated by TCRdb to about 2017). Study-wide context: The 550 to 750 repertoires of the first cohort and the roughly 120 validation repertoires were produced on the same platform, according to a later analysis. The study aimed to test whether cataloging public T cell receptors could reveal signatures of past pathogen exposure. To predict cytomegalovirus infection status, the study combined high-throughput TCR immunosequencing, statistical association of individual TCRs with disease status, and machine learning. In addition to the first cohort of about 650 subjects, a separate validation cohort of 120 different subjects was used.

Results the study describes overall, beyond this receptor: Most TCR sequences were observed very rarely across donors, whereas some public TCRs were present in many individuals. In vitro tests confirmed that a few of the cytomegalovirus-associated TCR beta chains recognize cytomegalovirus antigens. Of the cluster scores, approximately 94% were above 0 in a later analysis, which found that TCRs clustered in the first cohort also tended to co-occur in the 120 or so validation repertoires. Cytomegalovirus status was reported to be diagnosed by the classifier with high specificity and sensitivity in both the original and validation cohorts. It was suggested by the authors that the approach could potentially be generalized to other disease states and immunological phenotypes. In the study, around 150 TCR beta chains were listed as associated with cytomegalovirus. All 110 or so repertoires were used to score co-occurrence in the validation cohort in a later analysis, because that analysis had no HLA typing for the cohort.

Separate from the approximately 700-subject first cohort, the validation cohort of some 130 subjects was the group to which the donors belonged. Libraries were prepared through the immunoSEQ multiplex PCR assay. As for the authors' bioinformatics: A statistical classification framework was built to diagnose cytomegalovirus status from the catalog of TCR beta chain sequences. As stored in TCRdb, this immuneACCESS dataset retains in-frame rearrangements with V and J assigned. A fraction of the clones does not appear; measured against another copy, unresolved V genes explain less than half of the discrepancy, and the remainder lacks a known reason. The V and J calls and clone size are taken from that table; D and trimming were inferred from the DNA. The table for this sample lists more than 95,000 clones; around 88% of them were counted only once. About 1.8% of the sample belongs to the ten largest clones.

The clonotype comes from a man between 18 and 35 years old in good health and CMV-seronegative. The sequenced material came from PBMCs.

The CDR3 corresponds to CASSVPQDRADYEQYF. The DNA sequence reads TGTGCCAGCAGCGTACCCCAAGACAGGGCCGACTACGAGCAGTACTTC. Here the chain combines TRBV9 and TRBJ2-7; 7 junctional bases match TRBD1. Trimming leaves V shorter by 1 base and J shorter by 3 bases, with the junction holding 10 bases beyond the gene matches. Via the germline V gene, CDR1 is SGDLS and CDR2 YYNGEE. Counted from cysteine to phenylalanine, this CDR3 has 16 amino acids. Only the CDR3 region is kept as DNA, spanning 48 bases read in frame from base 1.